Presented here are 15 T cell receptor beta chains from one specimen sequenced in a study of blood T cell repertoires in COVID-19. The assay was immunoSEQ multiplex PCR, and TCRdb's table has in-frame clones only and misses some. This sample has 120,000 to 150,000 clones, with 70% to 90% found just once. Input material: peripheral blood. The receptors originated from a woman aged 35 to 49 with active or convalescent COVID-19.

The rearrangement joins TRBV3-1 (or the pseudogene TRBV3-2) to TRBJ1-3, with D unclear. This CDR3 has 16 residues. The ends were cut back, 2 bases at V and 0 bases at J, with 11 bases in the middle. Germline V lookup: CDR1 LGHDT, CDR2 YNNKEL (reference sequence). CDR3 amino acids: CASSQKLPSSGNTIYF. The CDR3 DNA is TGTGCCAGCAGCCAAAAACTGCCTAGCTCTGGAAACACCATATATTTT.

The CDR3 reads CASTRWRVVDTEAFF. The DNA for the CDR3 is TGTGCCAGCACCCGGTGGCGGGTCGTGGACACTGAAGCTTTCTTT. The chain carries TRBV2 and TRBJ1-1; the D is unclear. The V gene's germline CDR1 is SNHLY and CDR2 FYNNEI. V shed 7 bases and J shed 3 bases, with 18 bases lying between them. The CDR3 extends over 15 amino acids. Together with reference TRBV2 and TRBJ1-1, the CDR3 gives the full variable domain: EPEVTQTPSHQVTQMGQEVILRCVPISNHLYFYWYRQILGQKVEFLVSFYNNEISEKSEIFDDQFSVERPDGSNFTLKIRSTKLEDSAMYFCASTRWRVVDTEAFFGQGTRLTVV.

The table lists this clone with a count of one. The V and J genes are TRBV6-1 and TRBJ2-7; D is unclear. The V and J ends lost 0 bases and 3 bases respectively, with 9 bases between them. The CDR3 has 14 residues. The V gene's germline CDR1 is MNHNS and CDR2 SASEGT. DNA for the CDR3: TGTGCCAGCAGTGAAGCGAACAGCCTCTACGAGCAGTACTTC. Translating gives CASSEANSLYEQYF.

V and J are TRBV6-1 and TRBJ1-4; D not resolved. Trimming stripped 3 bases from V and 7 bases from J, with 6 bases between. The CDR3 extends over 12 amino acids. Per germline, CDR1 MNHNS and CDR2 SASEGT. In DNA, the CDR3 is TGTGCCAGCAGTGACAGGCTTGAAAAACTGTTTTTT. Amino acids: CASSDRLEKLFF.

The CDR3, as DNA: TGTGCCAGCAGTTCGTACAGACAGGGGGCGGTCTATGGCTACACCTTC. The encoded protein is CASSSYRQGAVYGYTF. The chain links TRBV28 to TRBJ1-2, with 10 bases lining up with TRBD1. Germline values: CDR1 MDHEN, CDR2 SYDVKM. The V gene end was trimmed by 4 bases and the J gene end by 4 bases; junction bases not matched to a gene: 9. The CDR3 runs 16 residues.

The sample holds one count of this clone. The chain employs TRBV4-1 and TRBJ1-4, with D hard to call. Trimming cost V 0 bases and J 5 bases, with 13 bases left between them. The CDR3 length is 16 residues. Germline V CDR1 and CDR2: MGHRA, YSYEKL. The CDR3: CASSQDRFGSNEKLFF. Written as DNA, the CDR3 is TGCGCCAGCAGCCAAGATCGATTCGGTTCCAATGAAAAACTGTTTTTT.

The rearrangement links TRBV19 to TRBJ1-2, with D tentatively TRBD1 (6 bases). Between the trimmed V and J ends, which lost 7 bases and 2 bases, there was a span of 17 bases. CDR3 length: 15 amino acids. In germline, CDR1 is LNHDA, CDR2 SQIVND (reference sequence). Here the CDR3 reads CASKLFPTGNYGYTF. In nucleotides, the CDR3 is TGTGCCAGTAAGTTGTTCCCGACAGGCAACTATGGCTACACCTTC. Drawing the rest from reference TRBV19 and TRBJ1-2, the complete variable domain is DGGITQSPKYLFRKEGQNVTLSCEQNLNHDAMYWYRQDPGQGLRLIYYSQIVNDFQKGDIAEGYSVSREKKESFPLTVTSAQKNPTAFYLCASKLFPTGNYGYTFGSGTRLTVV.

This sequence joins TRBV6-6 and TRBJ2-2, with D hard to call. V lost 6 bases to trimming and J lost 1 base, with 9 bases between them. The CDR3 loop spans 14 amino acids. Germline V gene lookup returns CDR1 MNHNY and CDR2 SVGAGI (reference sequence). This CDR3 is CASSPRGNTGELFF. CDR3 DNA: TGTGCCAGCAGCCCGCGTGGGAACACCGGGGAGCTGTTTTTT.

This sequence joins TRBV27 and TRBJ2-1, with 11 bases fitting TRBD2. The CDR3 sequence is 16 residues long. The germline CDR1 and CDR2 sequences are MNHEY and SMNVEV (reference sequence). The V and J ends lost 3 bases and 5 bases, in that order; junction bases with no gene match: 6. The CDR3 sequence is CASSFQLAGGNNEQFF. CDR3 bases: TGTGCCAGCAGTTTCCAGCTAGCGGGGGGAAACAATGAGCAGTTCTTC.

The chain has TRBV28 and TRBJ2-3, with TRBD1 matching over 9 bases. The J segment lost 7 bases and the V segment lost 10 bases, leaving 12 bases of the junction unmatched. The germline V gene has CDR1 MDHEN and CDR2 SYDVKM. The CDR3 consists of 14 residues. The CDR3 reads CATRGQGPSNTQYF. In nucleotides, the CDR3 is TGTGCCACCAGGGGACAGGGCCCCTCTAATACGCAGTATTTT.

This clone was detected once. The gene calls are TRBV6-1 and TRBJ2-5; D may be TRBD2 (5 bases). The germline gives CDR1 MNHNS, CDR2 SASEGT. The CDR3 runs to 14 residues. Trimming left V 1 base short and J 9 bases short, with 15 bases between. Here the CDR3 reads CASSEGVERGSQYF. The CDR3 DNA sequence: TGTGCCAGCAGTGAAGGGGTCGAGAGAGGGTCCCAGTACTTC.

The J gene is TRBJ2-2, the V gene TRBV7-2; 8 positions match TRBD2. Per germline, CDR1 SGHTA and CDR2 FQGNSA. After removal of 0 bases from V and 6 bases from J, the junction contained 3 bases not matched to a gene. This CDR3 is built from 15 residues. The CDR3 here is CASSLAGGGAGELFF. The CDR3 DNA follows: TGTGCCAGCAGCTTAGCCGGGGGGGGCGCCGGGGAGCTGTTTTTT.

This clone was seen once. The chain employs TRBV5-1 and TRBJ2-5; no reliable D call. CDR3 length: 17 amino acids. V was shortened by 4 bases and J by 5 bases, with 24 bases between the two germline ends. CDR1 SGHRS and CDR2 YFSETQ come from the germline V gene. CDR3 protein: CASSIYLLGLARETQYF. CDR3 nucleotide sequence: TGCGCCAGCAGCATCTACCTCCTCGGGTTAGCTAGGGAGACCCAGTACTTC. Complete variable domain (other parts from reference TRBV5-1 and TRBJ2-5): KAGVTQTPRYLIKTRGQQVTLSCSPISGHRSVSWYQQTPGQGLQFLFEYFSETQRNKGNFPGRFSGRQFSNSRSEMNVSTLELGDSALYLCASSIYLLGLARETQYFGPGTRLLVL.

This clone occurred once. The J gene is TRBJ2-7, the V gene TRBV25-1; TRBD1 aligns across 7 bases. J lost 1 base, V lost 5 bases, and 5 bases had no gene match. Germline V gene data show CDR1 as MGHDK and CDR2 as SYGVNS. This CDR3 is built from 14 residues. CDR3 region: CASSPPGQSYEQYF. Here the CDR3 DNA reads TGTGCCAGCAGTCCCCCGGGACAGTCCTACGAGCAGTACTTC.

V usage is TRBV6-5 and J usage is TRBJ2-3; weak D call: TRBD1 (6 bases). Germline V gene sequence: CDR1 MNHEY, CDR2 SVGAGI. The CDR3 runs to 15 residues. Trimming took off 5 bases at V and 2 bases at J, with 14 bases between the two ends. The CDR3 spells CASSPRDKHTDTQYF. In nucleotides, the CDR3 is TGTGCCAGCAGTCCCCGGGACAAACACACAGATACGCAGTATTTT.